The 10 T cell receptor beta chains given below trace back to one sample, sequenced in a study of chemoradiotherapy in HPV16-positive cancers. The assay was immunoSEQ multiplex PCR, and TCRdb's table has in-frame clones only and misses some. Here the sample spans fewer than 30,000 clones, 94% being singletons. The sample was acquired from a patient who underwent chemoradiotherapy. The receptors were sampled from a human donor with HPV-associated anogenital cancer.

The CDR3 nucleotides read TGTGCCAGCAGTTCAGGGGACCTTTCACCCCTCCACTTT. The encoded protein is CASSSGDLSPLHF. The chain employs TRBV28 and TRBJ1-6; TRBD1 might be the D (6 bases). The CDR3 contains 13 residues. Germline-derived CDR1 and CDR2 are MDHEN and SYDVKM. With 4 bases removed from V and 9 bases from J, the gap between germline ends came to 10 bases.

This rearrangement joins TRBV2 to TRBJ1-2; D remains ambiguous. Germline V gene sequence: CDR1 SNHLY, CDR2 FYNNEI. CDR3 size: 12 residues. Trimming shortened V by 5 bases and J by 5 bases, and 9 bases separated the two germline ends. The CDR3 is CASSRPEYGYTF. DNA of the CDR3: TGTGCCAGCAGTCGCCCAGAGTATGGCTACACCTTC.

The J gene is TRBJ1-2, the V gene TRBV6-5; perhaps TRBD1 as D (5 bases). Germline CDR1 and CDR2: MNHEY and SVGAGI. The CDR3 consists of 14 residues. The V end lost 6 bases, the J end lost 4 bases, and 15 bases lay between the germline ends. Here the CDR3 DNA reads TGTGCCAGCAGGAAGGACCAGGGCCTCTATGGCTACACCTTC. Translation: CASRKDQGLYGYTF.

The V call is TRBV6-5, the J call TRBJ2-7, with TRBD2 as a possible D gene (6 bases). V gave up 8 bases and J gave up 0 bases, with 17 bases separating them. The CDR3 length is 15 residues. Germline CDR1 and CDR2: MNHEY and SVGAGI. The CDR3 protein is CASSGRDFDSYEQYF. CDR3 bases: TGTGCCAGCTCCGGCCGGGACTTTGACTCCTACGAGCAGTACTTC.

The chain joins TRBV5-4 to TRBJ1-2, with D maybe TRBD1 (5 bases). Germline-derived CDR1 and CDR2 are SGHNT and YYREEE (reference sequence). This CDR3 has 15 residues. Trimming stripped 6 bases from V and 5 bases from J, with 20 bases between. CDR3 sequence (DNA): TGTGCCAGCACGTCCTCTGGAGGGGTTTCGTATGGCTACACCTTC. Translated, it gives CASTSSGGVSYGYTF.

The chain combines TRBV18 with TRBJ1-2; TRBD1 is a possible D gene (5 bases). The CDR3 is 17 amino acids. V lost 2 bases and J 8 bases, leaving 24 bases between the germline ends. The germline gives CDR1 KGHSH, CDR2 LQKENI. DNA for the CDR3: TGTGCCAGCTCACCAACCCGTGACGGAGGGGTCAGGGACGGCTACACCTTC. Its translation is CASSPTRDGGVRDGYTF.

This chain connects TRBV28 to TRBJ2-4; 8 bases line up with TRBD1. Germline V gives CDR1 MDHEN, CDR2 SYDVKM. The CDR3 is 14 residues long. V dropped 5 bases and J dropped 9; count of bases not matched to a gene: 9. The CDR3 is CASSAGQGLIIQYF. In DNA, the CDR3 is TGTGCCAGCAGTGCCGGACAGGGTTTAATCATTCAGTACTTC.

The CDR3 sequence: CASSPGQGGVIEKLFF. In DNA, the CDR3 is TGTGCCAGCAGCCCGGGACAGGGGGGGGTTATTGAAAAACTGTTTTTT. This chain joins TRBV4-2 and TRBJ1-4, with 11 bases aligning to TRBD1. The V gene's germline CDR1 is LGHNA and CDR2 YNFKEQ. J gave up 7 bases and V 4 bases, and 8 bases lay outside the gene matches. CDR3 size: 16 residues.

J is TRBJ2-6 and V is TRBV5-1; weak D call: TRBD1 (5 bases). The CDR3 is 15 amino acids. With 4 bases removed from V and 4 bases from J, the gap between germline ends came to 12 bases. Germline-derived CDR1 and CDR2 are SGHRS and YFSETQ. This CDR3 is CASSRAGYGANVLTF. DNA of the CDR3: TGCGCCAGCAGCCGGGCAGGGTACGGGGCCAACGTCCTGACTTTC.

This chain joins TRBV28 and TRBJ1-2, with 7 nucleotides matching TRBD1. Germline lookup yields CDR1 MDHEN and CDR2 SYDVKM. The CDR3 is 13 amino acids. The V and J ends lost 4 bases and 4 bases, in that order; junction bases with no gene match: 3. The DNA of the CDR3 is TGTGCCAGCAGTTCGGGACAGAGCTATGGCTACACCTTC. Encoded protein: CASSSGQSYGYTF.